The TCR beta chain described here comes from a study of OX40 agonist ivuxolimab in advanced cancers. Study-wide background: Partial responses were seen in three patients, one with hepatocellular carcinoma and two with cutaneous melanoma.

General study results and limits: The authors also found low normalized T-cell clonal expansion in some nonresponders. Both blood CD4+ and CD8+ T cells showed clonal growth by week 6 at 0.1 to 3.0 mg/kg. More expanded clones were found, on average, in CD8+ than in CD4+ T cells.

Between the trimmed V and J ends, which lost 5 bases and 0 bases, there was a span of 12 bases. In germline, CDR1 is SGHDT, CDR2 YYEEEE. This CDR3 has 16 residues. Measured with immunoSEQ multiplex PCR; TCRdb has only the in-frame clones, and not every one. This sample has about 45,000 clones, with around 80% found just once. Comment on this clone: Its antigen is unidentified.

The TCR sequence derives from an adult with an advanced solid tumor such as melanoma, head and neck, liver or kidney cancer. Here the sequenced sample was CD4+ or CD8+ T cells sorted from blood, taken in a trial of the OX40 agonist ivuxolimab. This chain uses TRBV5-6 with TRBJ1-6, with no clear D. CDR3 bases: TGTGCCAGCAGTCTGAGGAGCAGCTCCTATAATTCACCCCTCCACTTT. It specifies CASSLRSSSYNSPLHF.